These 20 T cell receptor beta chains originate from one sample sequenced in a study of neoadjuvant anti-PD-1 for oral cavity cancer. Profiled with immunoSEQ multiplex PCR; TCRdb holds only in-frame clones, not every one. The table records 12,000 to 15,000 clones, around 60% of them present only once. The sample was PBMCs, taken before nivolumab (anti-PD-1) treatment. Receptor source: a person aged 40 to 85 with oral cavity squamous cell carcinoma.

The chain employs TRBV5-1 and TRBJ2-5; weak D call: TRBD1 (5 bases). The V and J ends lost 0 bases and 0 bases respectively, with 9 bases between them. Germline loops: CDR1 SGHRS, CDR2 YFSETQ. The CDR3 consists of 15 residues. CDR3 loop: CASSLALGDQETQYF. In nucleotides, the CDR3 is TGCGCCAGCAGCTTGGCTTTAGGGGACCAAGAGACCCAGTACTTC. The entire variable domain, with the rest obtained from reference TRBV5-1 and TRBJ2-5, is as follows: KAGVTQTPRYLIKTRGQQVTLSCSPISGHRSVSWYQQTPGQGLQFLFEYFSETQRNKGNFPGRFSGRQFSNSRSEMNVSTLELGDSALYLCASSLALGDQETQYFGPGTRLLVL.

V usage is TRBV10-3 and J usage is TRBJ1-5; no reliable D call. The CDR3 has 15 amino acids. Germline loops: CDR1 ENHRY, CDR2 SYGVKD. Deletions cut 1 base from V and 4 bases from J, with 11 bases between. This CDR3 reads CAISEWEGRNQPQHF. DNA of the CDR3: TGTGCCATCAGTGAGTGGGAGGGCCGGAATCAGCCCCAGCATTTT.

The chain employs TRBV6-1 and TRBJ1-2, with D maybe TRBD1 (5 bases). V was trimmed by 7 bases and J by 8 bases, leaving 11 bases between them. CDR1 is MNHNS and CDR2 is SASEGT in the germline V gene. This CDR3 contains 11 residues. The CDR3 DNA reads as TGTGCCAGCAAGCCGGGGGGGGGCTACACCTTC. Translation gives CASKPGGGYTF.

The CDR3: CASSPLGQGLEQYF. In nucleotides, the CDR3 is TGTGCCAGCAGCCCTTTGGGACAGGGACTGGAGCAGTACTTC. The chain recombines TRBV11-2 with TRBJ2-7, with TRBD1 matching over 9 bases. In germline, CDR1 is SGHAT, CDR2 FQNNGV. Trimming cost V 5 bases and J 7 bases; bases outside gene matches: 9. This CDR3 has 14 amino acids.

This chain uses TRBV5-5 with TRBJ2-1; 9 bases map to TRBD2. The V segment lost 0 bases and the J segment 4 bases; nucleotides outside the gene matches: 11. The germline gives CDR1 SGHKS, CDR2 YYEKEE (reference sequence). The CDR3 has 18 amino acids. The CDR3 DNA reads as TGTGCCAGCAGCTTGGGCTCCGCGGGGGGGCTAAATTACAATGAGCAGTTCTTC. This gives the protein CASSLGSAGGLNYNEQFF.

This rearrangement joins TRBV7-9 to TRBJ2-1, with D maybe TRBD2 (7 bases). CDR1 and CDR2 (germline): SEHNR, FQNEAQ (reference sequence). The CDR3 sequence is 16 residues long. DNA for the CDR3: TGTGCGCAAACGGGTGCGGGGGCGAGCTCCTACAATGAGCAGTTCTTC. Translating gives CAQTGAGASSYNEQFF.

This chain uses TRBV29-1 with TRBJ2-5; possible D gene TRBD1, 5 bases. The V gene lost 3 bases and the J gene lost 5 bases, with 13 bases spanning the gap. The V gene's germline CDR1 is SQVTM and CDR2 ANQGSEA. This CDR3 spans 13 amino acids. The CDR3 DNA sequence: TGCAGCGTTGAGGTTTGGCAGGGTGAGACCCAGTACTTC. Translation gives CSVEVWQGETQYF.

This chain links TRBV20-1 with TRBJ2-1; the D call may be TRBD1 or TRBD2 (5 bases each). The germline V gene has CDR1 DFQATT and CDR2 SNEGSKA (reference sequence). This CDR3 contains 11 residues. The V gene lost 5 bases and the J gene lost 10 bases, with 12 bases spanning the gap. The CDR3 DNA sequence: TGCAGTGCTCGAAACGAGGGGGAGCAGTTCTTC. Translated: CSARNEGEQFF.

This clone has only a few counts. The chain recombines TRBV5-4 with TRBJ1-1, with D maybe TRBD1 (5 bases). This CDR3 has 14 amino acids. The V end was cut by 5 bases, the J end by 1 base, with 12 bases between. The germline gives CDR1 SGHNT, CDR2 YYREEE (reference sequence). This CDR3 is CASRPGGENTEAFF. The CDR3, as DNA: TGTGCCAGCAGACCTGGGGGGGAGAACACTGAAGCTTTCTTT.

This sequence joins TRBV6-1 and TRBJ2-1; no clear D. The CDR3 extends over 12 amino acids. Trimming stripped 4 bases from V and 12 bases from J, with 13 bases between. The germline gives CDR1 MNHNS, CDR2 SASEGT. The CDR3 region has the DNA TGTGCCAGCAGTGCAAAGGCAGGTAGGCAGTTCTTC. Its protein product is CASSAKAGRQFF.

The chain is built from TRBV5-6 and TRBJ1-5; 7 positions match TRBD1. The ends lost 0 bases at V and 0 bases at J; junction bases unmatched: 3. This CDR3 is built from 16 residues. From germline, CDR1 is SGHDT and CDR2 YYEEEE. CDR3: CASSLGRQGSNQPQHF. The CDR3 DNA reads TGTGCCAGCAGCTTGGGGCGACAGGGTAGCAATCAGCCCCAGCATTTT.

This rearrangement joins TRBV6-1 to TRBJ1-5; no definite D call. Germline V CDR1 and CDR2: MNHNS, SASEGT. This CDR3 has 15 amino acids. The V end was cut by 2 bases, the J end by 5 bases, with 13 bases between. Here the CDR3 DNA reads TGTGCCAGCAGTGAAAATCAGGACGGGTATCAGCCCCAGCATTTT. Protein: CASSENQDGYQPQHF.

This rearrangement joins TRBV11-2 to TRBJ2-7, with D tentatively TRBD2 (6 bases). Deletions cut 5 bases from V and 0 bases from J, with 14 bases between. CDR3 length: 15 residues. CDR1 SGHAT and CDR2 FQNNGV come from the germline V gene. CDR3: CASSPSALSSYEQYF. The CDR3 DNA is TGTGCCAGCAGCCCTAGCGCCCTCAGCTCCTACGAGCAGTACTTC.

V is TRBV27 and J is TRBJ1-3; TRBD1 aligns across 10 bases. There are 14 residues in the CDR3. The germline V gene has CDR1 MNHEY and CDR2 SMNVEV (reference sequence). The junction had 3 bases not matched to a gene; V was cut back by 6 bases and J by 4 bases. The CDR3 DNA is TGTGCCAGCAGACCGACAGGGGGCGGAAACACCATATATTTT. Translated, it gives CASRPTGGGNTIYF.

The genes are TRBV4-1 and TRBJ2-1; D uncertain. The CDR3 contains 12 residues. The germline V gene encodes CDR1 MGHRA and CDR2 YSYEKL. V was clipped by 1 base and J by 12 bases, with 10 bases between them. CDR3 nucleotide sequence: TGCGCCAGCAGCCAAGGGGCTTGGGGGCAGTTCTTC. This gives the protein CASSQGAWGQFF.

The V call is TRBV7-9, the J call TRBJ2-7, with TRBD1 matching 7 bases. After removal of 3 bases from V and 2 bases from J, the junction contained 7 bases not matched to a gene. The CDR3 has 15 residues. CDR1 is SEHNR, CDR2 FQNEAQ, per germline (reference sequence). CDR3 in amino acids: CASSFYDRAPYEQYF. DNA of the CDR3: TGTGCCAGCAGCTTTTACGACAGGGCCCCCTACGAGCAGTACTTC.

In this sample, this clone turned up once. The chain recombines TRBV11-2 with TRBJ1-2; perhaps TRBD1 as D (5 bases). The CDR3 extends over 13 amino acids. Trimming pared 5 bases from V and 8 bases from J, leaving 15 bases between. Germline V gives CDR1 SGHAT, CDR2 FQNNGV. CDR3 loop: CASSPGQGEGYTF. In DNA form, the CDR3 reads TGTGCCAGCAGCCCCGGCCAGGGTGAAGGCTACACCTTC.

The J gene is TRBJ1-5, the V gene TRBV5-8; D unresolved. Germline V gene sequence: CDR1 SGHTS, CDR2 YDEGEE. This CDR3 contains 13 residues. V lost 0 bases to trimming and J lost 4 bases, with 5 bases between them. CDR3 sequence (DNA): TGTGCCAGCAGCTTGGGGCCGAATCAGCCCCAGCATTTT. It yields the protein CASSLGPNQPQHF.

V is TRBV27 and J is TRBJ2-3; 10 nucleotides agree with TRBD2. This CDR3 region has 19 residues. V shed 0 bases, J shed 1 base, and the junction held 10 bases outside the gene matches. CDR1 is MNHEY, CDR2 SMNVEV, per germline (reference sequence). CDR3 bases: TGTGCCAGCAGTTTATCCCATACCTCGGGACTAGCGCGCACAGATACGCAGTATTTT. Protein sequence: CASSLSHTSGLARTDTQYF.

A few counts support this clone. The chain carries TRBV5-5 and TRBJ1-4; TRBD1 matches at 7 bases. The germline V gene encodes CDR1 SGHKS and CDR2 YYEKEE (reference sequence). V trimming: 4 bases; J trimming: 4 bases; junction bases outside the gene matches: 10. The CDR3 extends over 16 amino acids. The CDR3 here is CASSQTGTFGNEKLFF. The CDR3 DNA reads TGTGCCAGCAGCCAGACAGGGACGTTTGGTAATGAAAAACTGTTTTTT.